This T cell receptor beta chain was identified in a study of blood T cell repertoires in COVID-19. The CDR3 has 14 amino acids. CDR1 and CDR2 (germline): MNHEY, SMNVEV (reference sequence). Deletions cut 0 bases from V and 1 base from J, with 4 bases between. Profiling relied on immunoSEQ multiplex PCR, and the TCRdb table lists in-frame clones only, not all of them. The repertoire holds 43,000 or so clones, with approximately 86% as singletons. This sequence joins TRBV27 and TRBJ1-5; D unresolved. This TCR came from a man aged 60-69 years with active or convalescent COVID-19. Sequencing was carried out using peripheral blood. Here the CDR3 DNA reads TGTGCCAGCAGTTTATCCGGGAGCAATCAGCCCCAGCATTTT. It yields the protein CASSLSGSNQPQHF.